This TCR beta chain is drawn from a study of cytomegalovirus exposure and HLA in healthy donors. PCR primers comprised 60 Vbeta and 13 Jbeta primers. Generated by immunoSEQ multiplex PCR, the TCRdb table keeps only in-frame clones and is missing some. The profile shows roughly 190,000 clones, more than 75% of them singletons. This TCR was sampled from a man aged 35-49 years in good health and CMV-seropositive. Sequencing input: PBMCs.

CDR3 loop: CASSQLGEQYF. DNA for the CDR3: TGTGCCAGCAGTCAACTAGGCGAGCAGTACTTC. The genes are TRBV6-6 and TRBJ2-7, with a weak D call TRBD2 (5 bases). V was trimmed by 5 bases and J by 6 bases, leaving 8 bases between them. CDR1 and CDR2 (germline): MNHNY, SVGAGI (reference sequence). The CDR3 is made up of 11 amino acids.